The TCR beta chain under discussion was sequenced for a study of blood T cell repertoires in COVID-19. For the study at large: Samples came from the United States, Italy and Spain, spanning acute and convalescent COVID-19. T cells, B-cell-depleted T cells, or PBMCs provided the cDNA or gDNA that served as material.

Original methodology: The assay estimated nucleated cells by amplifying reference gene primers. Data came from immunoSEQ multiplex PCR; TCRdb stores just in-frame clones and leaves some out. The DNA gave D and trimming, while V, J and clone size come from that table. The data hold under 300,000 clones, with 70% to 90% observed a single time. The CDR3 spans 15 residues. Trimming removed 6 bases from V and 2 bases from J, with 17 bases in between. Looked up from germline, CDR1 is KGHSH and CDR2 is LQKENI. This clone was observed a single time. The J gene is TRBJ2-7, the V gene TRBV18; a possible D gene is TRBD1 (6 bases). The sequenced material came from peripheral blood. This receptor was taken from an older woman with acute or convalescent COVID-19. The CDR3 protein is CASSQEPGHTYEQYF. CDR3 sequence (DNA): TGTGCCAGCTCCCAAGAACCGGGACACACCTACGAGCAGTACTTC.